This TCR beta chain was documented in a study of neurological immune-mediated disorders. CDR3 length equals 14 residues. This clonotype was detected ten times or more. TCRdb re-derived calls from the 5' RACE reads in MiXCR, one entry per CDR3 protein. The data show about 15,000 distinct CDR3 sequences, 3% to 4.5% seen once. Sorted libraries drew on 850,000 to 1,000,000 CD4+ or CD8+ T cells. The TCR was taken from a woman aged 40 to 50 in good health. The rearrangement links TRBV21-1 to TRBJ1-6. TRBV21-1 is a documented pseudogene. Sequenced input: CD8+ T cells from blood. CDR3 sequence reads: CAVLPGLYNSPLHF. In DNA form, the CDR3 reads TGTGCCGTTCTTCCGGGACTTTATAATTCACCCCTCCACTTT.